Presented here are 4 T cell receptor beta chains from one specimen sequenced in a study of PD-1 blockade in classical Hodgkin lymphoma. Noted time point: cycle 4 day 1 (C4D1), after 5 to 7 weeks of nivolumab. All patients relapsed after autologous stem cell transplantation, and brentuximab vedotin exposure varied. Purified CD4+ T cells were obtained from thawed PBMCs through magnetic negative selection. The assay was immunoSEQ multiplex PCR, and TCRdb's table has in-frame clones only and misses some. The profile covers some 30,000 clones, with around 90% appearing a single time and 0.25% to 0.3% taken by the ten largest. The specimen was CD4+ T cells from blood, collected before the fourth cycle of nivolumab. The origin of the receptors is a human donor with classical Hodgkin lymphoma.

This chain uses TRBV4-1 with TRBJ2-1; no firm D call. CDR1 MGHRA and CDR2 YSYEKL come from the germline V gene. This CDR3 is 16 amino acids long. The ends were cut back, 1 base at V and 4 bases at J, with 14 bases in the middle. CDR3 protein: CASSQVNILEYNEQFF. The CDR3 nucleotides read TGCGCCAGCAGCCAAGTCAATATACTGGAGTACAATGAGCAGTTCTTC.

The V call is TRBV27, the J call TRBJ1-1, with D possibly TRBD1 on 6 matching bases. The CDR3 consists of 12 residues. Trimming removed 2 bases from V and 11 bases from J, with 12 bases in between. The germline gives CDR1 MNHEY, CDR2 SMNVEV (reference sequence). This CDR3 reads CASSLRGGGAFF. DNA of the CDR3: TGTGCCAGCAGTTTAAGGGGGGGTGGGGCTTTCTTT.

V and J are TRBV27 and TRBJ1-4; 12 bases are a match to TRBD1. V was pared by 5 bases and J by 8 bases, with 6 bases of the junction left unmatched. This CDR3 has 15 amino acids. Germline CDR1 MNHEY, CDR2 SMNVEV (reference sequence). The CDR3 here is CASSGPGQGAEKLFF. CDR3 nucleotide sequence: TGTGCCAGCAGTGGACCGGGACAGGGGGCCGAAAAACTGTTTTTT.

The sample holds a few counts of this clone. The V call is TRBV5-1, the J call TRBJ2-7; TRBD1 might be the D (6 bases). The CDR3 has 15 residues. The germline V gene encodes CDR1 SGHRS and CDR2 YFSETQ. The V end was cut by 3 bases, the J end by 0 bases, with 13 bases between. CDR3 DNA: TGCGCCAGCAGCTCCACGACAGGCTACTCCTACGAGCAGTACTTC. This encodes CASSSTTGYSYEQYF.